Below are 9 T cell receptor beta chains sequenced from a single sample in a study of response to subunit inactivated influenza vaccine listed by TCRdb under 2018. Library construction relied on RT-PCR. TCRdb names Illumina HiSeq 2500 as the instrument used. TCRdb reprocessing: public reads trimmed at Q25 with fastp, clones called with MiXCR, in-frame beta chains kept. CDR3 protein sequences are deduplicated, and each keeps its most common genes and DNA. This sample gives over 800,000 distinct CDR3 sequences in total; about 20% of them show up just once. The ten most abundant clones make up 10% to 13% of the sample. Here the sequenced sample was PBMCs from blood, taken roughly 5 days after vaccination. The receptors were gathered from a man in his fifties who received an inactivated influenza vaccine. Donor details come from another sample of the same person, matched by shared clones.

V and J are TRBV29-1 and TRBJ2-7; TRBD1 matches at 9 bases. Trimming removed 0 bases from V and 3 bases from J; junction bases left unmatched: 6. This CDR3 spans 15 amino acids. Germline CDR1 and CDR2: SQVTM and ANQGSEA. The CDR3 DNA reads as TGCAGCGTTGAAGACAGGACAGGGGTGCACTACGAGCAGTACTTC. Encoded protein: CSVEDRTGVHYEQYF.

The chain links TRBV5-1 to TRBJ1-1, with D unclear. This CDR3 region has 12 residues. From germline, CDR1 is SGHRS and CDR2 YFSETQ. The V end lost 3 bases, the J end lost 11 bases, and 14 bases lay between the germline ends. The CDR3: CASSSGGETAFF. The CDR3 DNA sequence: TGCGCCAGCAGCTCAGGCGGGGAGACGGCTTTCTTT.

This clonotype was counted between two and nine times. This chain connects TRBV7-6 to TRBJ2-5, with 11 nucleotides matching TRBD1. The CDR3 is 16 amino acids. Per germline, CDR1 SGHVS and CDR2 FNYEAQ. The J segment lost 4 bases and the V segment lost 0 bases, leaving 4 bases of the junction unmatched. For the CDR3, the DNA is TGTGCCAGCAGCTTAGCGGACAGGGGGCTTCGAGAGACCCAGTACTTC. Translated: CASSLADRGLRETQYF.

The rearrangement joins TRBV6-1 to TRBJ2-7; TRBD1 matches at 8 bases. V lost 5 bases and J lost 3; bases outside the gene matches: 6. The germline V gene encodes CDR1 MNHNS and CDR2 SASEGT. This CDR3 spans 14 amino acids. CDR3 loop: CASSKDRAFYEQYF. The CDR3 bases are TGTGCCAGCAGTAAGGACAGGGCCTTCTACGAGCAGTACTTC.

The sample holds a few counts of this clonotype. V and J are TRBV5-1 and TRBJ2-1, with 10 bases fitting TRBD2. V lost 0 bases to trimming and J lost 8 bases; unmatched junction nucleotides: 2. Per the germline V gene, CDR1 is SGHRS and CDR2 is YFSETQ. The CDR3 totals 14 residues. DNA for the CDR3: TGCGCCAGCAGCTTGGCCGGGACTAGCGATGAGCAGTTCTTC. Protein: CASSLAGTSDEQFF.

This clonotype occurred a few times. The genes are TRBV6-1 and TRBJ2-2; D gene uncertain. V shed 5 bases and J shed 2 bases, with 18 bases lying between them. CDR1 is MNHNS and CDR2 is SASEGT in the germline V gene. The CDR3 has 17 residues. CDR3 in DNA: TGTGCCAGCAGTACCCTGGTGTTCCCAGGAAACACCGGGGAGCTGTTTTTT. Translating gives CASSTLVFPGNTGELFF.

This clonotype was counted a few times. V usage is TRBV29-1 and J usage is TRBJ2-3, with TRBD2 matching over 8 bases. With V trimmed by 0 bases and J by 3 bases, 17 bases remained unmatched. There are 19 residues in the CDR3. Germline loops: CDR1 SQVTM, CDR2 ANQGSEA. The CDR3 sequence is CSVEDWQGSGRDLTDTQYF. The CDR3 region has the DNA TGCAGCGTTGAAGATTGGCAGGGAAGCGGGAGAGATCTTACAGATACGCAGTATTTT.

This clonotype was observed at least ten times. The rearrangement joins TRBV12-3 or TRBV12-4 to TRBJ1-5; tentatively, D is TRBD1 (6 bases). This CDR3 is built from 14 residues. The germline V and J ends were trimmed by 4 bases and 1 base, with 8 bases remaining between them. In nucleotides, the CDR3 is TGTGCCAGCAGTTACGGACAGAGCAATCAGCCCCAGCATTTT. Protein product: CASSYGQSNQPQHF.

This clonotype was recorded many times. This chain connects TRBV15 to TRBJ2-7; unclear D gene. The V and J ends lost 0 bases and 4 bases respectively, with 4 bases between them. CDR1 is LNHNV, CDR2 YYDKDF, per germline (reference sequence). The length of the CDR3 is 12 residues. The CDR3 reads CATSRDRYEQYF. In DNA, the CDR3 is TGTGCCACCAGCAGAGATAGGTACGAGCAGTACTTC.